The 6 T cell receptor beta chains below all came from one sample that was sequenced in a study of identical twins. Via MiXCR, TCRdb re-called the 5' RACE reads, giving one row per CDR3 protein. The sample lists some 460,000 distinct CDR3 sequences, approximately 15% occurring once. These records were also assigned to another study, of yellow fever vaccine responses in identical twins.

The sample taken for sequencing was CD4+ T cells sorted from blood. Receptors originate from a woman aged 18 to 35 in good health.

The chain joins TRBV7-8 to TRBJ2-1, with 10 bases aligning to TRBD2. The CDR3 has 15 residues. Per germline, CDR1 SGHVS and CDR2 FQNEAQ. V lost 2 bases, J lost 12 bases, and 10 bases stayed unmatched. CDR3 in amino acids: CASSLLSGGAGAQFF. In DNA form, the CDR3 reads TGTGCCAGCAGCTTACTAAGCGGGGGGGCCGGCGCGCAGTTCTTC.

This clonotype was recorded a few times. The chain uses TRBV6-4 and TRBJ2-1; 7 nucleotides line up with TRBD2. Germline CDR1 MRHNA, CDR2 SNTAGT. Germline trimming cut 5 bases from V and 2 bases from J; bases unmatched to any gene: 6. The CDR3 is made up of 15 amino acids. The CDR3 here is CASSPNGLAYNEQFF. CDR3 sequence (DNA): TGTGCCAGCAGTCCCAATGGACTAGCCTACAATGAGCAGTTCTTC.

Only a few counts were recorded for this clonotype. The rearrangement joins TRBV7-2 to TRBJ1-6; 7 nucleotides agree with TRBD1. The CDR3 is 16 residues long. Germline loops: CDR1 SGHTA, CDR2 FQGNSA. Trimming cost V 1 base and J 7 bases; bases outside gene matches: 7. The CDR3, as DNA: TGTGCCAGCAGCTTAGGAGGACAGGTTACGAATTCACCCCTCCACTTT. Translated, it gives CASSLGGQVTNSPLHF.

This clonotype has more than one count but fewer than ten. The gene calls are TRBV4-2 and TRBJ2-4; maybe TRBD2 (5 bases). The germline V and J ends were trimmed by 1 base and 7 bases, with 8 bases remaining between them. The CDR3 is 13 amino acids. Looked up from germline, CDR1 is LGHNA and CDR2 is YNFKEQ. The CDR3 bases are TGTGCCAGCAGCCAAGGACCGGGGAACATTCAGTACTTC. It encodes CASSQGPGNIQYF.

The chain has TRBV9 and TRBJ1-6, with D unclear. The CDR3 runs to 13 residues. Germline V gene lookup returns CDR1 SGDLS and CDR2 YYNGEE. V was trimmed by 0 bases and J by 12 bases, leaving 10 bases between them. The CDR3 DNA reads TGTGCCAGCAGCGTAGTGGACTTCGGACCCCTCCACTTT. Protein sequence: CASSVVDFGPLHF.

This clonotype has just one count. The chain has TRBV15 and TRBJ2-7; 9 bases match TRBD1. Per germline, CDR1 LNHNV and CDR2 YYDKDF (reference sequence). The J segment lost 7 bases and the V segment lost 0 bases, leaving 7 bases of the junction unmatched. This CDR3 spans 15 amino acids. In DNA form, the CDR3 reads TGTGCCACCAGCAGAGATTTGACAGGGGGGAGGGAGCAGTACTTC. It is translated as CATSRDLTGGREQYF.